Listed below are T cell receptor beta chains from one sample, sequenced in a study of CD8+ T cells in alopecia areata. Produced via immunoSEQ multiplex PCR; TCRdb's table is partial and in-frame only. The repertoire holds 110,000 or so clones, approximately 50% seen once, with roughly 25% in the top ten. The sequencing input was NKG2D-low CD8+ T cells sorted from blood. Receptors were obtained from a human donor with alopecia areata. CDR3s include the opening cysteine and the closing phenylalanine or tryptophan. The order of the fields is V gene, clone size, D gene, J gene, CDR3 protein, CDR3 DNA. A D gene is named only where the DNA matches it firmly. Rows give clone size only sometimes, using once, few, many, or a class for an expanded clone.

TRBV5-6	.	.	TRBJ1-4	CASSGEGGEEKLFF	TGTGCCAGCAGCGGCGAAGGGGGAGAGGAAAAACTGTTTTTT
TRBV27	.	TRBD1	TRBJ2-7	CASSPDRQGRISYEQYF	TGTGCCAGCAGCCCTGACCGACAGGGGAGGATCTCCTACGAGCAGTACTTC
TRBV30	.	.	TRBJ1-3	CAWRPRGSGNTIYF	TGTGCCTGGAGACCCAGGGGATCGGGAAACACCATATATTTT
TRBV4-1	.	.	TRBJ1-1	CASSQVLANTEAFF	TGCGCCAGCAGCCAAGTACTGGCGAACACTGAAGCTTTCTTT
TRBV7-9	.	TRBD1	TRBJ1-2	CASSLYEGARYGYTF	TGTGCCAGCAGCTTATACGAGGGGGCGCGATATGGCTACACCTTC
TRBV6-6	.	.	TRBJ1-1	CASSYSVRTEAFF	TGTGCCAGCAGTTACTCGGTGAGGACTGAAGCTTTCTTT
TRBV5-4	.	TRBD2	TRBJ2-1	CASSFRLAGQSSYNEQFF	TGTGCCAGCAGCTTTCGTCTAGCGGGACAGTCCTCCTACAATGAGCAGTTCTTC
TRBV28	many	.	TRBJ2-7	CASSFVAGVSYEQYF	TGTGCCAGCAGTTTTGTGGCAGGAGTCTCCTACGAGCAGTACTTC
TRBV9	.	.	TRBJ2-7	CASSVDSGIGYEQYF	TGTGCCAGCAGCGTAGATTCAGGCATCGGCTACGAGCAGTACTTC
TRBV5-1	.	TRBD2	TRBJ2-1	CASSFSNRETSIYNEQFF	TGCGCCAGCAGCTTCTCGAACCGCGAGACTAGCATCTACAATGAGCAGTTCTTC
TRBV4-1	.	.	TRBJ2-5	CASSQDLSWEETQYF	TGCGCCAGCAGCCAAGATCTAAGTTGGGAAGAGACCCAGTACTTC
TRBV29-1	.	TRBD1	TRBJ1-2	CSVPGGLRYGYTF	TGCAGCGTTCCAGGGGGGCTTAGGTATGGCTACACCTTC
TRBV2	.	.	TRBJ2-7	CASSDPGGDLVF	TGTGCCAGCAGTGACCCAGGGGGGGACCTGGTCTTC
TRBV2	.	.	TRBJ2-3	CASSEDRSTDTQYF	TGTGCCAGCAGCGAAGACAGGAGCACAGATACGCAGTATTTT
TRBV7-7	.	TRBD2	TRBJ2-5	CASSRDYQVGETQYF	TGTGCTAGCAGCCGGGACTACCAGGTGGGAGAGACCCAGTACTTC
TRBV29-1	few	.	TRBJ2-5	CSVPLQATPSEYQETQYF	TGCAGCGTCCCTCTACAGGCAACCCCTTCAGAGTACCAAGAGACCCAGTACTTC
TRBV14	few	TRBD1	TRBJ2-5	CASSQVYRGETQYF	TGTGCCAGCAGCCAAGTTTACAGGGGAGAGACCCAGTACTTC
TRBV4-1	few	TRBD1	TRBJ2-7	CASSHPPGQGTHEQYF	TGCGCCAGCAGCCACCCCCCGGGACAGGGAACCCACGAGCAGTACTTC
TRBV27	.	.	TRBJ2-1	CASSFGPTGNEQFF	TGTGCCAGCAGTTTCGGCCCCACCGGAAACGAGCAGTTCTTC
TRBV28	.	.	TRBJ2-3	CASSWAGLADTQYF	TGTGCCAGCAGTTGGGCGGGATTGGCAGATACGCAGTATTTT
TRBV27	.	TRBD1	TRBJ1-1	CASSLNRGSTEAFF	TGTGCCAGCAGTTTGAACAGGGGTAGCACTGAAGCTTTCTTT
TRBV5-4	few	.	TRBJ2-1	CASSPISNEQFF	TGTGCCAGCAGCCCTATTAGCAATGAGCAGTTCTTC
TRBV27	.	TRBD2	TRBJ2-1	CASRLAGGNNEQFF	TGTGCCAGCAGACTAGCGGGAGGAAACAATGAGCAGTTCTTC
TRBV4-1	few	TRBD1	TRBJ2-4	CASSQGQGNIQYF	TGCGCCAGCAGCCAAGGACAGGGAAACATTCAGTACTTC
TRBV27	.	.	TRBJ1-1	CASGPGVNTEAFF	TGTGCCAGCGGACCAGGGGTCAACACTGAAGCTTTCTTT